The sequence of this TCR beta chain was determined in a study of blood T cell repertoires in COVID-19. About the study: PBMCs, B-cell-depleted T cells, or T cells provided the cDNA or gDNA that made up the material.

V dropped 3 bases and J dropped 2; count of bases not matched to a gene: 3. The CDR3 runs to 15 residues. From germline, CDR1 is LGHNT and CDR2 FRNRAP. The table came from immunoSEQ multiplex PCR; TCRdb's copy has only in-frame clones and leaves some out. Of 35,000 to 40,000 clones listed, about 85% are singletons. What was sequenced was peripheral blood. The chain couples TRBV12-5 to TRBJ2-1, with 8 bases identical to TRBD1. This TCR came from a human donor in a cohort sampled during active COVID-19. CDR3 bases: TGTGCTAGTGGTTTTGGACAGGGCCCCTACAATGAGCAGTTCTTC. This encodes CASGFGQGPYNEQFF.